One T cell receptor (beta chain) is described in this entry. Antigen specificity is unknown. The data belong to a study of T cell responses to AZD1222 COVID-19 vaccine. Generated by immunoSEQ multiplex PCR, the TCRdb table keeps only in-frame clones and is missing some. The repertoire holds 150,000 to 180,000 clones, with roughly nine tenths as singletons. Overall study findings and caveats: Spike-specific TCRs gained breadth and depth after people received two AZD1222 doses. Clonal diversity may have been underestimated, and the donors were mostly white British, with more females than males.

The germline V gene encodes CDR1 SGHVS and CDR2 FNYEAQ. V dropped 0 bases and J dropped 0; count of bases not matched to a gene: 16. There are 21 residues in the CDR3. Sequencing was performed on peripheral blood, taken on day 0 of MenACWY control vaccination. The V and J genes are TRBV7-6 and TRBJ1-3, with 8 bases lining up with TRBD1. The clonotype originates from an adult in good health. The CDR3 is CASSLAGRGGQGRSSGNTIYF. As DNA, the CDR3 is TGTGCCAGCAGCTTAGCTGGCCGGGGTGGACAGGGAAGGAGCTCTGGAAACACCATATATTTT.